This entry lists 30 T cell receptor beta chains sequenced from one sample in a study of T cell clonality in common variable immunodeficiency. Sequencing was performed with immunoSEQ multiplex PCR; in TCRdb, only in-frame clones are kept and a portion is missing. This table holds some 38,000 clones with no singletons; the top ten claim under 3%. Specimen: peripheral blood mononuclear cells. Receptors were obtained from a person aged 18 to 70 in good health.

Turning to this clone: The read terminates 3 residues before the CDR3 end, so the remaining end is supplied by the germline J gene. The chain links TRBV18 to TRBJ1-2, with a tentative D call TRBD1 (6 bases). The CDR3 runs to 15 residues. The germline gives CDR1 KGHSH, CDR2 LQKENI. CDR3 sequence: CASSRRTETYNDYTF. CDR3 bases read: TGTGCCAGCTCACGGAGGACAGAGACTTACAATGAC.

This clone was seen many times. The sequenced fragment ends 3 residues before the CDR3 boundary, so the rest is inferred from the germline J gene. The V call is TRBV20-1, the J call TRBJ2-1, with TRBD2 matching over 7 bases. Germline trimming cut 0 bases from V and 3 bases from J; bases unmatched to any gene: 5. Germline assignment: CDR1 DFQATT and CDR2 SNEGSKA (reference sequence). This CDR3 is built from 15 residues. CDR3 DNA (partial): TGCAGTGCTAGAGAGTTGGCGGGAGTCTACAATGAG. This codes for CSARELAGVYNE. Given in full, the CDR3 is CSARELAGVYNEQFF.

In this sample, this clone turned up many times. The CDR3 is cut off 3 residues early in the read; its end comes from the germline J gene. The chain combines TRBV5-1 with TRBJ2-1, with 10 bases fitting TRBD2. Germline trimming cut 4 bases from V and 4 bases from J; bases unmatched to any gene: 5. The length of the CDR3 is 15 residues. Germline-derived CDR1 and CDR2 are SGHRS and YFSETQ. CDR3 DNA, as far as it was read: TGCGCCAGCAGCGACTGGACTAGCGGTTACAATGAG. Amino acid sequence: CASSDWTSGYNE. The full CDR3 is CASSDWTSGYNEQFF.

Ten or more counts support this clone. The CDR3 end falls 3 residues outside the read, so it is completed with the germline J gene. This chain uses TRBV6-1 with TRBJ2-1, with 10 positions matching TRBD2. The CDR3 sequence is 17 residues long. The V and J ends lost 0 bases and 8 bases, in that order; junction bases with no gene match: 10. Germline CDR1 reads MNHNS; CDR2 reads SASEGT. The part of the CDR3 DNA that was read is TGTGCCAGCAGTGAAGCTGTGGCTAGCGGGGGCTGGGATGAG. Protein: CASSEAVASGGWDE. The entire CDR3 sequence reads CASSEAVASGGWDEQFF.

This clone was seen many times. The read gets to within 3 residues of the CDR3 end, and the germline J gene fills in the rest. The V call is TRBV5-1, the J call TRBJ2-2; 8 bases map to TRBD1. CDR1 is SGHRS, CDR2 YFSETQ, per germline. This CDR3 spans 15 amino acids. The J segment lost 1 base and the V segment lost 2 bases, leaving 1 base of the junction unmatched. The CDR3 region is CASSFGTGNTGELFF. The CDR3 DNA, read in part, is TGCGCCAGCAGCTTCGGGACAGGGAACACCGGGGAG.

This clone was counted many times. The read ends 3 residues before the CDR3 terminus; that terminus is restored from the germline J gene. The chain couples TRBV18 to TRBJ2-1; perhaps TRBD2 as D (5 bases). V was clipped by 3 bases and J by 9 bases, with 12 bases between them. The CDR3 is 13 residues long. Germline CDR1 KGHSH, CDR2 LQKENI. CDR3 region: CASSPELAVEQFF. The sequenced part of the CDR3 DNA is TGTGCCAGCTCACCGGAGCTAGCAGTTGAG.

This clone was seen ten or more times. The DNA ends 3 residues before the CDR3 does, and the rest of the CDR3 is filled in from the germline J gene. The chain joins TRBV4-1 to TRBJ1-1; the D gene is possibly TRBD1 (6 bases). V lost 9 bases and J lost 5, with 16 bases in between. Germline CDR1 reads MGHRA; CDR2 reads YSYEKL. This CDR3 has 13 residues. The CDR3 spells CASQNREGTEAFF. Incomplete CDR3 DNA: TGCGCCAGTCAAAACAGGGAGGGGACTGAA.

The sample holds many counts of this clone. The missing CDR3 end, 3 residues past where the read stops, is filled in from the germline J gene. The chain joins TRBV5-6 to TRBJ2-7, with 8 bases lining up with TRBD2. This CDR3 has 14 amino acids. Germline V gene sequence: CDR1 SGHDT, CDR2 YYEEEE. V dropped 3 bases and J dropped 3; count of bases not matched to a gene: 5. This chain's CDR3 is CASSSGGSNYEQYF. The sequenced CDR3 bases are TGTGCCAGCAGCTCGGGGGGGTCGAACTACGAG.

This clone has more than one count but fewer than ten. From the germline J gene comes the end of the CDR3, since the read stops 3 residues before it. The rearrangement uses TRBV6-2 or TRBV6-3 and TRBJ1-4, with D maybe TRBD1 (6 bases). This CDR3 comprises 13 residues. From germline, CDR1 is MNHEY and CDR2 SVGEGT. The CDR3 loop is CASSSDSWIKLFF. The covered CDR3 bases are TGTGCCAGCAGTTCGGACAGTTGGATTAAA.

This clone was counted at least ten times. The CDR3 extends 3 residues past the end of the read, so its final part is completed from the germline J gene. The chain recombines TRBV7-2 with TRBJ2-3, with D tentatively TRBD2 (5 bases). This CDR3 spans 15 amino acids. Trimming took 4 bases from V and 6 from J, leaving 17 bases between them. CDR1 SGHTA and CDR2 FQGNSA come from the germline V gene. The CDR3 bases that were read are TGTGCCAGCAGCTCCCTACTAGATATGGTGGATACG. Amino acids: CASSSLLDMVDT. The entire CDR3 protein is CASSSLLDMVDTQYF.

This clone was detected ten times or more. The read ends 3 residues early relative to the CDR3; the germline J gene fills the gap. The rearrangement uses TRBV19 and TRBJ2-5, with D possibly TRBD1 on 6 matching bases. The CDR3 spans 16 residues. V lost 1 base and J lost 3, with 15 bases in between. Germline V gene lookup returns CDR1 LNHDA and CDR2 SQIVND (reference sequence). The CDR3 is CASSIVTGSPEETQYF. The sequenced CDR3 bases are TGTGCCAGTAGTATAGTCACAGGGTCCCCTGAAGAGACC.

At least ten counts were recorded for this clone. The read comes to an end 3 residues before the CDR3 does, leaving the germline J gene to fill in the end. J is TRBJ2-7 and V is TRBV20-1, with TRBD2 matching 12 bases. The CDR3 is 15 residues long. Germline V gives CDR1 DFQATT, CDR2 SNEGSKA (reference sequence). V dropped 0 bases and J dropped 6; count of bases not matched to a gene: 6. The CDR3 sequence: CSARDSSGRAPEQYF. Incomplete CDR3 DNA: TGCAGTGCTAGAGACTCTAGCGGGAGGGCTCCCGAG.

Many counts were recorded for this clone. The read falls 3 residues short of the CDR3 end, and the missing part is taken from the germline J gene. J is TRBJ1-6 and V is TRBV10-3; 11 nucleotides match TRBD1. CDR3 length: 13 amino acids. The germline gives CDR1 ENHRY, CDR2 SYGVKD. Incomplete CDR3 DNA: TGTGCGCTCTCCGGGACAGGGGGTTCACCC. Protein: CALSGTGGSP. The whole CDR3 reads CALSGTGGSPLHF.

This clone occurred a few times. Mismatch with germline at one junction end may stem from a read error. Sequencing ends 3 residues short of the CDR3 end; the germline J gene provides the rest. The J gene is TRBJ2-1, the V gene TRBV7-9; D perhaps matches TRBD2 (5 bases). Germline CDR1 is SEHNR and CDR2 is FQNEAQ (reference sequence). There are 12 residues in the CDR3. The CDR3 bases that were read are TGTTCCAGCAGCGGCCCGATCAATGAG. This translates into CSSSGPINE. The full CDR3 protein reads CSSSGPINEQFF. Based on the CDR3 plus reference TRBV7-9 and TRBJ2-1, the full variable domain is DTGVSQNPRHKITKRGQNVTFRCDPISEHNRLYWYRQTLGQGPEFLTYFQNEAQLEKSRLLSDRFSAERPKGSFSTLEIQRTEQGDSAMYLCSSSGPINEQFFGPGTRLTVL.

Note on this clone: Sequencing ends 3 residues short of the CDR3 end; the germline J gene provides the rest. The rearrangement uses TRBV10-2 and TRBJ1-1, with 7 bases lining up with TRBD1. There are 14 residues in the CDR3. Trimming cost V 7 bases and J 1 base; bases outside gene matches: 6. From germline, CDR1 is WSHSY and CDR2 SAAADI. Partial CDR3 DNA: TGCGCCAGCACCGAACAGGGGTCGAACACTGAA. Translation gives CASTEQGSNTE. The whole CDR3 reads CASTEQGSNTEAFF.

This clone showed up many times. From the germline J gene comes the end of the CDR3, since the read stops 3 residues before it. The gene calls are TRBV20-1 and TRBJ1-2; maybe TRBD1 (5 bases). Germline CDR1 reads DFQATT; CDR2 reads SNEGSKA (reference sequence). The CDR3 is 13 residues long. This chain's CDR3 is CSARLDKGLGYTF. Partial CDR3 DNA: TGCAGTGCTAGACTGGACAAGGGGTTGGGC.

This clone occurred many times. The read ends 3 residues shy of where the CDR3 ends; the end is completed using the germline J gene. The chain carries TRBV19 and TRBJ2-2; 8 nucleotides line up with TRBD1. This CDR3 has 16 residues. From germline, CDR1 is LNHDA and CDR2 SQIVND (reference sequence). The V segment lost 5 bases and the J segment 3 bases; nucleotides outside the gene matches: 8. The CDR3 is CASSPPDREYTGELFF. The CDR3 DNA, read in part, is TGTGCCAGTAGTCCCCCGGACAGGGAGTACACCGGGGAG.

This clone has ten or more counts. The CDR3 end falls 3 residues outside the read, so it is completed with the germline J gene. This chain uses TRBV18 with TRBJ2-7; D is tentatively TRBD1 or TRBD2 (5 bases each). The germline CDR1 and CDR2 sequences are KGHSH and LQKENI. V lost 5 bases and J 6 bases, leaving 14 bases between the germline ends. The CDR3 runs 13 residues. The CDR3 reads CASSGAGGSEQYF. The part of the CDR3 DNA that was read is TGTGCCAGCTCAGGGGCAGGAGGAAGCGAG.

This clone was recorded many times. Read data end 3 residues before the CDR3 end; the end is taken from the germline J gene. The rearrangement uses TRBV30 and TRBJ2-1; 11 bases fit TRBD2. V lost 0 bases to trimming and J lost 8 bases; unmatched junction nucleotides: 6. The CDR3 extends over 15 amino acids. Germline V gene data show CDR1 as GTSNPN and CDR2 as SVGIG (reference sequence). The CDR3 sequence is CAWSVLAGVVDEQFF. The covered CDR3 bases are TGTGCCTGGAGTGTACTAGCGGGAGTGGTGGATGAG.

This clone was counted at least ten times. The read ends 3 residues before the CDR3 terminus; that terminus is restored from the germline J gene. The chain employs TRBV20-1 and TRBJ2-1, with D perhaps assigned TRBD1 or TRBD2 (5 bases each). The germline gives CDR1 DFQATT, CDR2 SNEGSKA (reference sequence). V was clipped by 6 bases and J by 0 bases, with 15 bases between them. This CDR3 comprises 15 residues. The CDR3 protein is CSAPIPGSSYNEQFF. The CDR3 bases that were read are TGCAGTGCCCCGATCCCAGGGAGCTCCTACAATGAG.

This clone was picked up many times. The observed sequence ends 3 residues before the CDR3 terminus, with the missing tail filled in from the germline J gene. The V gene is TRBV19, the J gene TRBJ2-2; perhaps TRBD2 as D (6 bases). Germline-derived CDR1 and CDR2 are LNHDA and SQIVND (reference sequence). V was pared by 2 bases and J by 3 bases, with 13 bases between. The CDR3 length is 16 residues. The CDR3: CASSIPEGAYTGELFF. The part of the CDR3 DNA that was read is TGTGCCAGTAGTATACCGGAGGGCGCTTACACCGGGGAG.

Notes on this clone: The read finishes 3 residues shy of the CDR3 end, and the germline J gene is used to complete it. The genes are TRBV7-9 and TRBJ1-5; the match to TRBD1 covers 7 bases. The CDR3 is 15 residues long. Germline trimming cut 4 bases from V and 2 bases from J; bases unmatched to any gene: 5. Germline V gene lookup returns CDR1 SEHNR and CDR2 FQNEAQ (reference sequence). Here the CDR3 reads CASSSGGVGNQPQHF. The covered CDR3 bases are TGTGCCAGCAGCTCAGGGGGAGTGGGCAATCAGCCC.

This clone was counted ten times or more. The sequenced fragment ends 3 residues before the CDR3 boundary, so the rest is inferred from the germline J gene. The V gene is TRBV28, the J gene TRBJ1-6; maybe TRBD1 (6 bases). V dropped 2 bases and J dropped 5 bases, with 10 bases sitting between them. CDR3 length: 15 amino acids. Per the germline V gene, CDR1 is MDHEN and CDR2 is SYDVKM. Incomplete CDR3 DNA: TGTGCCAGCAGTTTACGGCAGGGGAATAATTCACCC. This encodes CASSLRQGNNSP. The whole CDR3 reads CASSLRQGNNSPLHF.

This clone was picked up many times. The CDR3 bases that were read are TGTGCCAGCAGCAATCAGGGGAACACCGGGGAG. Translated: CASSNQGNTGE. The CDR3 in its entirety is CASSNQGNTGELFF. The V and J genes are TRBV11-2 and TRBJ2-2; TRBD1 might be the D (5 bases). The CDR3 end lies 3 residues beyond the end of the read and is filled in from the germline J gene. Germline-derived CDR1 and CDR2 are SGHAT and FQNNGV. Between the trimmed V and J ends, which lost 5 bases and 1 base, there was a span of 8 bases. This CDR3 comprises 14 residues.

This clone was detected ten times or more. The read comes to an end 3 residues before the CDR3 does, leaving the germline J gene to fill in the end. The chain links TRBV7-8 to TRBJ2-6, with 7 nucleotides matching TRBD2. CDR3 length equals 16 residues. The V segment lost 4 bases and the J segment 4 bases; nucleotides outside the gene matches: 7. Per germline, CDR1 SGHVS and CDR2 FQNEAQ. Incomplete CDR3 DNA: TGTGCCAGCAGCTCACGGGGGGTAGAAGGGGCCAACGTC. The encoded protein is CASSSRGVEGANV. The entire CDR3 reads CASSSRGVEGANVLTF.

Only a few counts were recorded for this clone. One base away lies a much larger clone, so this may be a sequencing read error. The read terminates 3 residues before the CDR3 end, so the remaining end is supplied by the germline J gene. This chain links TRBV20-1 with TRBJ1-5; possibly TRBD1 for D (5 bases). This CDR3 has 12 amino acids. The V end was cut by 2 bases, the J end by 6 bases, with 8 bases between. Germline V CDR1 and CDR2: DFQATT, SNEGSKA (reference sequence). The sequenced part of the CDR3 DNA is TGCAGTGCTAGATCCGGGGGTCAGCCC. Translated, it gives CSARSGGQP. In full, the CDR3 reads CSARSGGQPQHF.

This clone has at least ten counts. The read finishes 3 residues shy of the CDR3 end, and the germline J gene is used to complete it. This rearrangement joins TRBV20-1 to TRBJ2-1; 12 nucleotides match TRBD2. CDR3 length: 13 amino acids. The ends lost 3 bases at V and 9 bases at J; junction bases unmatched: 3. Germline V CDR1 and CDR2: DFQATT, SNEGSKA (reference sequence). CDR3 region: CSARLAGGSEQFF. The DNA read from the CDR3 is TGCAGTGCTAGGCTAGCGGGAGGGAGTGAG.

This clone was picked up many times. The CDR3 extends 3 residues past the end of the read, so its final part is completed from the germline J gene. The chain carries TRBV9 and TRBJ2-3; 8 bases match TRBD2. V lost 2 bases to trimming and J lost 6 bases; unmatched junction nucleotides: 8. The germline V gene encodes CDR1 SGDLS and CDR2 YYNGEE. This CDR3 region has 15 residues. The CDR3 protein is CASSVLSVAGDTQYF. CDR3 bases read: TGTGCCAGCAGCGTTCTATCGGTAGCGGGGGATACG.

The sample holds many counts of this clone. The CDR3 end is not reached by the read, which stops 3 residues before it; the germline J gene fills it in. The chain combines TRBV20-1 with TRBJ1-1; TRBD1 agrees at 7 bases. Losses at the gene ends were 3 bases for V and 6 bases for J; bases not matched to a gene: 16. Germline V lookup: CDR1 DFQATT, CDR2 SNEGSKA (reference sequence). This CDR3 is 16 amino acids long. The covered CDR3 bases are TGCAGTGCTAGGGTTCTAGGAGGGGGCAATTTAGCTGAA. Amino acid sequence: CSARVLGGGNLAE. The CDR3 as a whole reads CSARVLGGGNLAEAFF.

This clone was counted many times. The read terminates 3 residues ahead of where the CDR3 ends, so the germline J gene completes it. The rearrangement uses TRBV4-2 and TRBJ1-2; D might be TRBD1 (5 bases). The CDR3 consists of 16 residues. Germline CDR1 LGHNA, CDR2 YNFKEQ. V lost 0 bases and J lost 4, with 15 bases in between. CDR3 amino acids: CASSQERGERVYGYTF. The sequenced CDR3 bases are TGTGCCAGCAGCCAAGAAAGAGGGGAGAGGGTCTATGGC.